One and the same sample provided the 19 T cell receptor beta chains below, sequenced in a study of blood T cell repertoires in COVID-19. Sequencing used immunoSEQ multiplex PCR; TCRdb keeps in-frame clones, though not all of them. The repertoire holds approximately 65,000 clones, approximately 89% seen once, with about 4.9% in the top ten. Sequenced sample: peripheral blood. All receptors come from a woman between 45 and 65 years old with active COVID-19.

CDR3 protein: CASSRPGTDKFYEQYF. CDR3 DNA: TGCGCCAGCAGCCGCCCAGGGACAGACAAATTTTACGAGCAGTACTTC. The rearrangement links TRBV4-1 to TRBJ2-7, with 7 positions matching TRBD1. The V and J ends lost 4 bases and 4 bases, in that order; junction bases with no gene match: 13. The CDR3 runs 16 residues. CDR1 is MGHRA and CDR2 is YSYEKL in the germline V gene.

This chain connects TRBV2 to TRBJ1-5; 9 positions match TRBD1. The CDR3 runs to 14 residues. Trimming at V came to 6 bases and at J to 2 bases, leaving 2 bases not matched to a gene. The germline CDR1 and CDR2 sequences are SNHLY and FYNNEI. CDR3 DNA sequence: TGTGCCAGCAGCCGGGACAGGGGCAATCAGCCCCAGCATTTT. This sequence encodes CASSRDRGNQPQHF.

This clone is judged medium-sized. The J gene is TRBJ2-7, the V gene TRBV5-1; TRBD1 might be the D (6 bases). Germline loops: CDR1 SGHRS, CDR2 YFSETQ. There are 13 residues in the CDR3. Trimming stripped 3 bases from V and 2 bases from J, with 9 bases between. CDR3 DNA sequence: TGCGCCAGCAGCTGGGACATCCCCTACGAGCAGTACTTC. Protein: CASSWDIPYEQYF. The full variable domain, in which reference TRBV5-1 and TRBJ2-7 provide the parts outside the CDR3, is KAGVTQTPRYLIKTRGQQVTLSCSPISGHRSVSWYQQTPGQGLQFLFEYFSETQRNKGNFPGRFSGRQFSNSRSEMNVSTLELGDSALYLCASSWDIPYEQYFGPGTRLTVT.

The rearrangement links TRBV28 to TRBJ2-7, with D possibly matching TRBD2 (6 bases). CDR3 length equals 15 residues. Germline CDR1 reads MDHEN; CDR2 reads SYDVKM. With 5 bases removed from V and 0 bases from J, the gap between germline ends came to 14 bases. CDR3 loop: CASSGGTGTSYEQYF. The CDR3 DNA reads TGTGCCAGCAGTGGCGGGACGGGTACCTCCTACGAGCAGTACTTC. The variable domain in full, with the rest retrieved from reference TRBV28 and TRBJ2-7, is DVKVTQSSRYLVKRTGEKVFLECVQDMDHENMFWYRQDPGLGLRLIYFSYDVKMKEKGDIPEGYSVSREKKERFSLILESASTNQTSMYLCASSGGTGTSYEQYFGPGTRLTVT.

The chain uses TRBV4-1 and TRBJ2-7, with 7 bases that match TRBD2. V lost 0 bases to trimming and J lost 2 bases; unmatched junction nucleotides: 7. CDR1 is MGHRA, CDR2 YSYEKL, per germline. This CDR3 has 16 residues. DNA for the CDR3: TGCGCCAGCAGCCAAGAGGGGGGGTCCTTCCCCTACGAGCAGTACTTC. This encodes CASSQEGGSFPYEQYF.

The chain carries TRBV29-1 and TRBJ2-1; 7 positions match TRBD2. V lost 4 bases, J lost 6 bases, and 6 bases stayed unmatched. Germline V gives CDR1 SQVTM, CDR2 ANQGSEA. The CDR3 sequence is 13 residues long. DNA of the CDR3: TGCAGCGTTGGACTAGCAACTACCAATGAGCAGTTCTTC. This translates into CSVGLATTNEQFF.

This chain uses TRBV2 with TRBJ2-2; D not certain. CDR1 SNHLY and CDR2 FYNNEI come from the germline V gene. The germline V and J ends were trimmed by 3 bases and 11 bases, with 4 bases remaining between them. The CDR3 contains 10 residues. CDR3 coding DNA: TGTGCCAGCAGTGAGGCAGAGCTGTTTTTT. Protein sequence: CASSEAELFF.

This chain links TRBV27 with TRBJ2-5; D is unresolved. With 3 bases removed from V and 3 bases from J, the gap between germline ends came to 2 bases. From germline, CDR1 is MNHEY and CDR2 SMNVEV (reference sequence). The CDR3 is 11 residues long. The CDR3 here is CASSFKETQYF. DNA for the CDR3: TGTGCCAGCAGTTTTAAAGAGACCCAGTACTTC.

For the CDR3, the DNA is TGTGCCAGCAGCTTAGGGTCCGGGGACACTGAAGCTTTCTTT. Translation: CASSLGSGDTEAFF. This chain joins TRBV5-6 and TRBJ1-1; unclear D gene. V was shortened by 2 bases and J by 3 bases, with 11 bases between the two germline ends. The CDR3 contains 14 residues. Germline CDR1 reads SGHDT; CDR2 reads YYEEEE.

This chain joins TRBV21-1 and TRBJ1-4. TRBV21-1 is given as a pseudogene. This CDR3 region has 11 residues. The CDR3 loop is CASSTREGLFF. The CDR3 nucleotides are TGTGCCAGCAGCACGAGGGAGGGACTGTTTTTT.

V gene TRBV20-1 combines with J gene TRBJ2-7; TRBD2 matches at 12 bases. This CDR3 comprises 15 residues. J gave up 1 base and V 3 bases, and 4 bases lay outside the gene matches. Germline V lookup: CDR1 DFQATT, CDR2 SNEGSKA (reference sequence). The CDR3: CSASPGTSGSYEQYF. CDR3 DNA: TGCAGTGCTAGTCCCGGGACTAGCGGGTCCTACGAGCAGTACTTC.

The chain employs TRBV7-9 and TRBJ2-1; D is unclear. The CDR3 runs 11 residues. V gave up 5 bases and J gave up 9 bases, with 8 bases separating them. Germline assignment: CDR1 SEHNR and CDR2 FQNEAQ (reference sequence). The CDR3 spells CASSAQSEQFF. Here the CDR3 DNA reads TGTGCCAGCAGCGCACAGAGTGAGCAGTTCTTC.

The rearrangement uses TRBV28 and TRBJ2-7, with D possibly matching TRBD1 (6 bases). There are 13 residues in the CDR3. The germline V gene has CDR1 MDHEN and CDR2 SYDVKM. The V end was cut by 8 bases, the J end by 0 bases, with 11 bases between. CDR3: CASVDRRSYEQYF. Here the CDR3 DNA reads TGTGCCAGCGTAGACAGGCGCTCCTACGAGCAGTACTTC.

The chain uses TRBV5-1 and TRBJ1-4; 8 positions match TRBD1. The CDR3 runs 15 residues. Germline CDR1 SGHRS, CDR2 YFSETQ. V trimming: 3 bases; J trimming: 4 bases; junction bases outside the gene matches: 5. CDR3 region: CASSSAGQGNEKLFF. The CDR3 DNA reads TGCGCCAGCAGCTCAGCTGGACAGGGTAATGAAAAACTGTTTTTT.

CDR3: CASSTGQLHQPQHF. The CDR3 nucleotides are TGTGCCAGCAGCACAGGACAGCTCCATCAGCCCCAGCATTTT. This rearrangement joins TRBV6-6 to TRBJ1-5, with a weak D call TRBD1 (6 bases). Trimming took off 6 bases at V and 5 bases at J, with 14 bases between the two ends. Germline CDR1 and CDR2: MNHNY and SVGAGI (reference sequence). This CDR3 has 14 amino acids.

The chain has TRBV27 and TRBJ2-7; 11 positions agree with TRBD1. Germline V lookup: CDR1 MNHEY, CDR2 SMNVEV (reference sequence). V gave up 9 bases and J gave up 0 bases; unmatched junction bases: 7. CDR3 size: 15 residues. CDR3 DNA: TGTGCCAGATACCGGGACAGGGGGAGCTCCTACGAGCAGTACTTC. Translation gives CARYRDRGSSYEQYF.

The rearrangement uses TRBV5-1 and TRBJ2-5, with 13 bases identical to TRBD2. CDR1 SGHRS and CDR2 YFSETQ come from the germline V gene. The junction had 5 bases not matched to a gene; V was cut back by 0 bases and J by 6 bases. CDR3 length equals 16 residues. The CDR3 region is CASSLETSGRPQTQYF. CDR3 DNA sequence: TGCGCCAGCAGCTTGGAGACTAGCGGGAGGCCTCAGACCCAGTACTTC. Complete variable domain (other parts from reference TRBV5-1 and TRBJ2-5): KAGVTQTPRYLIKTRGQQVTLSCSPISGHRSVSWYQQTPGQGLQFLFEYFSETQRNKGNFPGRFSGRQFSNSRSEMNVSTLELGDSALYLCASSLETSGRPQTQYFGPGTRLLVL.

The CDR3 sequence: CASSVEGKGGNTIYF. The CDR3 DNA reads as TGTGCCAGCAGCGTAGAGGGGAAGGGGGGAAACACCATATATTTT. The chain carries TRBV9 and TRBJ1-3, with D perhaps matching TRBD1 (5 bases). Germline assignment: CDR1 SGDLS and CDR2 YYNGEE. V lost 0 bases and J lost 4, with 11 bases in between. This CDR3 contains 15 residues.

This chain connects TRBV12-3 or TRBV12-4 to TRBJ2-7, with 7 bases lining up with TRBD2. The CDR3 has 12 residues. The ends lost 5 bases at V and 9 bases at J; junction bases unmatched: 7. This chain's CDR3 is CASSPSGTGQYF. The CDR3 coding sequence is TGTGCCAGCAGTCCTAGCGGCACTGGGCAGTACTTC.